This T cell receptor beta chain came from a study of cytomegalovirus exposure and HLA in healthy donors. Study in general: There were about 85 million unique TCRs (from HLA-typed donors) in an early data release.

Findings and limits, study-wide: Prior analysis indicated that the majority of TCR beta V segments exhibited productivity approximately 90% or approximately 30% of the time. Most TCR sequences were seen very rarely across donors, but some public TCRs occurred in many.

Turning to this clone: The antigen is undetermined.

PCR was performed using 60 Vbeta and 13 Jbeta primers. Profiled with immunoSEQ multiplex PCR; TCRdb holds only in-frame clones, not every one. This sample's clone table lists some 70,000 clones. V lost 2 bases and J 4 bases, leaving 9 bases between the germline ends. Looked up from germline, CDR1 is MNHEY and CDR2 is SVGAGI. This CDR3 contains 15 residues. This chain connects TRBV6-5 to TRBJ1-6; D unresolved. This TCR derives from a man between 35 and 55 years old in good health and CMV-seronegative. Input material: PBMCs. CDR3 in DNA: TGTGCCAGCAGTTACGAGTCCCCTTATAATTCACCCCTCCACTTT. Translation: CASSYESPYNSPLHF.